The clone carrying this T cell receptor beta chain was detected many times. What it binds is unknown. Germline CDR1 reads MNHNS; CDR2 reads SASEGT. The CDR3 runs to 15 residues. The V end was cut by 5 bases, the J end by 3 bases, with 14 bases between. This sample stems from a study of early T cells in non-severe SARS-CoV-2 infection. Study-level results: Matching with VDJdb favored anti-spike CD8 responses (missing private and CD4 specificities).

Researchers attached unique molecular identifiers to individual cDNA molecules. TCRdb analysed the 5' RACE reads with MiXCR anew, one entry per CDR3 protein. This repertoire shows 84,000 or so distinct CDR3 sequences, about 12% found once; its top ten account for about 2.7%. This TCR came from an adult who was a healthcare worker with PCR-confirmed SARS-CoV-2 infection or an uninfected control (not recorded which). J is TRBJ1-5 and V is TRBV6-1, with D perhaps TRBD1 (5 bases). The sequenced material came from whole blood. The CDR3 loop reads CASSSARGYNQPQHF. CDR3 DNA: TGTGCCAGCAGTTCCGCCCGGGGCTACAATCAGCCCCAGCATTTT.